The clone carrying this TCR beta chain was observed a handful of times. PCR amplification relied on 60 Vbeta primers (plus 13 Jbeta primers). Some clones are missing from TCRdb's copy, which holds only in-frame ones; the method was immunoSEQ multiplex PCR. The sample includes 120,000 to 150,000 clones, around 82% of them seen just once. The J segment lost 3 bases and the V segment lost 7 bases, leaving 13 bases of the junction unmatched. The CDR3 extends over 15 amino acids. CDR1 SGHNT and CDR2 YYREEE come from the germline V gene (reference sequence). This specimen comes from a study of cytomegalovirus exposure and HLA in healthy donors.

This TCR was recovered from a woman in her 40s in good health and CMV-seropositive. J is TRBJ2-7 and V is TRBV5-4; 7 bases match TRBD2. Sequencing was performed on PBMCs. The CDR3 DNA is TGTGCCAGCGCCGGCGGGACTACCCCGTTCTACGAGCAGTACTTC. Protein: CASAGGTTPFYEQYF.